This T cell receptor (beta chain) was documented in a study of cytomegalovirus exposure and HLA in healthy donors. General observations from the study: Within the data, a cluster of highly shared sequence variants was likely a sequencing artifact. The investigators catalogued 150 to 200 TCR beta chains as cytomegalovirus-associated. Earlier findings revealed that most TCR beta V segments proved productive either about 87% or about 30% of the time.

The PCR had 60 Vbeta and 13 Jbeta primers. TCRdb keeps only in-frame clones here, not all; method: immunoSEQ multiplex PCR. The sample yields about 55,000 clones, 65% to 80% seen once. This clone has only a few counts. Antigen unknown. This TCR came from a man aged 35 to 55 in good health and CMV-seropositive. The material sequenced was PBMCs.

Here the CDR3 reads CASSQDHTSGGGTQYF. The CDR3 DNA sequence: TGCGCCAGCAGCCAAGATCATACTAGCGGGGGTGGGACCCAGTACTTC. The chain joins TRBV4-3 to TRBJ2-5; 11 bases line up with TRBD2. J gave up 7 bases and V 0 bases, and 7 bases lay outside the gene matches. Germline V CDR1 and CDR2: LGHNA, YSLEER. This CDR3 is 16 amino acids long.